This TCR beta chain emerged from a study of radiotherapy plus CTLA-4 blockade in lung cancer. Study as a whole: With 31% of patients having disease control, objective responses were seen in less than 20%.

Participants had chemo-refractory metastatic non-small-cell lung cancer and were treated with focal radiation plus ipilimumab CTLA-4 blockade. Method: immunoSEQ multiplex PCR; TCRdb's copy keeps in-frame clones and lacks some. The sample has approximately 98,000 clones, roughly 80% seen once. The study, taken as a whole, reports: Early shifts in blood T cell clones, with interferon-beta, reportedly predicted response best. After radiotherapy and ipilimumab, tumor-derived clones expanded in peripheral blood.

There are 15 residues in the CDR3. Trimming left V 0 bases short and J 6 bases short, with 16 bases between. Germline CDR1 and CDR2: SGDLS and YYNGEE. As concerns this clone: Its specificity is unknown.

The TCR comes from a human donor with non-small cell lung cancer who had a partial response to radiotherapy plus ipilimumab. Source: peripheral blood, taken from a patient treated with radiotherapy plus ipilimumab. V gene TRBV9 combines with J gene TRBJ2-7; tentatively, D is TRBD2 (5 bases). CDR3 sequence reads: CASSVVPGGRGEQYF. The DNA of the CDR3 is TGTGCCAGCAGCGTAGTACCAGGAGGTCGTGGCGAGCAGTACTTC.